Detailed here is one T cell receptor (beta chain). This CDR3 has 12 residues. V was shortened by 4 bases and J by 6 bases, with 6 bases between the two germline ends. Per the germline V gene, CDR1 is SEHNR and CDR2 is FQNEAQ (reference sequence). The authors' processing: Reference gene primer amplification yielded estimated nucleated cell counts. Here immunoSEQ multiplex PCR was the method, and the copy in TCRdb shows in-frame clones only, minus some. V, J and clone size reflect that table, while D and trimming were determined from the DNA. The data contain roughly 35,000 clones, approximately 88% of them singletons. This specimen comes from a study of blood T cell repertoires in COVID-19. The wider study: Acute-phase and convalescent COVID-19 samples originated in the United States, Italy and Spain. The analysed material was cDNA or gDNA that came from T cells, B-cell-depleted T cells, or PBMCs.

This TCR derives from a man aged 55 to 70 with active COVID-19. Source material: peripheral blood. The genes are TRBV7-9 and TRBJ2-2; D not certain. CDR3: CASSSLPGELFF. The CDR3 DNA reads TGTGCCAGCAGCTCGCTACCCGGGGAGCTGTTTTTT. Full variable domain (outside the CDR3, taken from reference TRBV7-9 and TRBJ2-2): DTGVSQNPRHKITKRGQNVTFRCDPISEHNRLYWYRQTLGQGPEFLTYFQNEAQLEKSRLLSDRFSAERPKGSFSTLEIQRTEQGDSAMYLCASSSLPGELFFGEGSRLTVL.